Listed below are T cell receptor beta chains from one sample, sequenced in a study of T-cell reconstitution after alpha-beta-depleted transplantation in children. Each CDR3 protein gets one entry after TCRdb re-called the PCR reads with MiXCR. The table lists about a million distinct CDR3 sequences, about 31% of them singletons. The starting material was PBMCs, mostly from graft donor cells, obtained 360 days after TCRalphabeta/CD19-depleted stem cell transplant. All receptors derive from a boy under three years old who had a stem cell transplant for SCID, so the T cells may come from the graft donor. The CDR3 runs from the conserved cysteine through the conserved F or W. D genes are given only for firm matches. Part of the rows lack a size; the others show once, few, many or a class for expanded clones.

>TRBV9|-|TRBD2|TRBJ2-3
CASSVAGGGLDTQYF
TGTGCCAGCAGCGTAGCCGGGGGGGGCTTAGATACGCAGTATTTT
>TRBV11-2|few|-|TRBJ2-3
CASSFTNTDTQYF
TGTGCCAGCAGCTTCACAAACACAGATACGCAGTATTTT
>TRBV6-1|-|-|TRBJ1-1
CASSLMGGSAEAFF
TGTGCCAGCAGCCTAATGGGGGGTTCGGCTGAAGCTTTCTTT
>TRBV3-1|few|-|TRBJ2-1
CASSHLRTTSYNEQFF
TGTGCCAGCAGCCACTTGCGGACTACCTCCTACAATGAGCAGTTCTTC
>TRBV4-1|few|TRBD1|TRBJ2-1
CASSQRGLRFNEQFF
TGCGCCAGCAGCCAAAGGGGGCTACGTTTCAATGAGCAGTTCTTC
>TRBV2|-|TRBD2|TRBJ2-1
CASIRTSGPPEQFF
TGTGCCAGCATTCGGACTAGCGGGCCGCCTGAGCAGTTCTTC
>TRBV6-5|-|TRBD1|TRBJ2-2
CASSYLGRDSRYTGELFF
TGTGCCAGCAGTTACTTGGGACGGGACAGTCGGTACACCGGGGAGCTGTTTTTT
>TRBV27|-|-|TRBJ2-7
CASSLKQGRKFYEQYF
TGTGCCAGCAGTCTCAAACAGGGCAGGAAATTCTACGAGCAGTACTTC
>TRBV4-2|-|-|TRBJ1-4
CASSQKRGYGEKLFF
TGTGCCAGCAGCCAAAAGCGAGGTTATGGTGAAAAACTGTTTTTT
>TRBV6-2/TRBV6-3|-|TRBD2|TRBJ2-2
CASSYPSGGQNTGELFF
TGTGCCAGCAGTTACCCTAGCGGGGGACAGAACACCGGGGAGCTGTTTTTT
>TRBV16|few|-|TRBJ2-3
CASSPDSRSNTQYF
TGTGCCAGCAGCCCCGACAGTCGGTCTAATACGCAGTATTTT
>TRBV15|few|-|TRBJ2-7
CATSKDSYEQYF
TGTGCCACCTCAAAGGACTCCTACGAGCAGTACTTC
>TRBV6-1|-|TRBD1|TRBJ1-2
CASSPTGYDYGYTF
TGTGCCAGCAGCCCGACAGGGTACGACTATGGCTACACCTTC
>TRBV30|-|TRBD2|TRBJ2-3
CAWSSERGVPFNTQYF
TGTGCCTGGAGTTCGGAGCGGGGGGTCCCATTTAATACGCAGTATTTT
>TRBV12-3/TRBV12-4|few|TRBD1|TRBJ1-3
CASRTDRASGNTIYF
TGTGCCAGCAGAACAGACAGGGCGTCCGGAAACACCATATATTTT
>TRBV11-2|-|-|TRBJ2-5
CASSFYGGLTQETQYF
TGTGCCAGCAGCTTTTACGGGGGCCTTACTCAAGAGACCCAGTACTTC
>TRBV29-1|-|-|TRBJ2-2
CSVKGDTGELFF
TGCAGCGTTAAGGGGGACACCGGGGAGCTGTTTTTT
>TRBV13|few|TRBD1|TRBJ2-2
CASSPYRGTGELFF
TGTGCCAGCAGCCCCTACAGGGGCACCGGGGAGCTGTTTTTT
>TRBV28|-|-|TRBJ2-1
CASNGEKAAGLSYNEQFF
TGTGCCAGCAATGGAGAAAAGGCGGCAGGGCTATCCTACAATGAGCAGTTCTTC
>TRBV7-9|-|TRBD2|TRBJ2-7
CASSLGGLAGVEQYF
TGTGCCAGCAGCTTAGGGGGACTAGCGGGGGTCGAGCAGTACTTC
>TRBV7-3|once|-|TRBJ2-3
CASSPRGAETDTQYF
TGTGCCAGCAGCCCGCGCGGGGCCGAAACAGATACGCAGTATTTT
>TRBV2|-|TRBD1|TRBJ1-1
CASIGQGLYIDTEAFF
TGTGCCAGCATAGGACAGGGGCTCTATATAGACACTGAAGCTTTCTTT
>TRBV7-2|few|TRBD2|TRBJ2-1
CASSLAGTSRHHEQFF
TGTGCCAGCAGCTTAGCGGGGACTAGCCGGCACCATGAGCAGTTCTTC
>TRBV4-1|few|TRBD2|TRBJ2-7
CASGLATEQYF
TGCGCCAGCGGACTAGCGACCGAGCAGTACTTC
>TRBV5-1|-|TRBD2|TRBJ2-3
CASSLGTSGGAGTDTQYF
TGCGCCAGCAGCTTGGGGACTAGCGGGGGGGCTGGCACAGATACGCAGTATTTT
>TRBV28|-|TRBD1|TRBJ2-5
CASSRQGKGETQYF
TGTGCCAGCAGCCGACAGGGAAAAGGGGAGACCCAGTACTTC
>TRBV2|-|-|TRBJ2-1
CASSEEALTYNEQFF
TGTGCCAGCAGTGAGGAGGCCTTAACCTACAATGAGCAGTTCTTC
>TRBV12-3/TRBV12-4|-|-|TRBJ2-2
CASSPRGVSGELFF
TGTGCCAGCAGTCCTCGCGGGGTATCAGGGGAGCTGTTTTTT
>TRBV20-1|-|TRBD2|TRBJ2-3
CSASPLGGGGADTQYF
TGCAGTGCTAGCCCCCTCGGCGGGGGAGGGGCGGATACGCAGTATTTT
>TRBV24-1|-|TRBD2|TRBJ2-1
CATSDVSGGLSYNEQFF
TGTGCCACCAGTGACGTTAGCGGGGGCCTATCCTACAATGAGCAGTTCTTC
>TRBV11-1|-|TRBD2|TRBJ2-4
CASSSGRLAGGPLKNIQYF
TGTGCCAGCAGCTCTGGGCGACTAGCGGGGGGCCCCCTTAAAAACATTCAGTACTTC
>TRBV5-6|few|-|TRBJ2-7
CASSLWWGRDYEQYF
TGTGCCAGCAGCTTGTGGTGGGGTCGCGATTACGAGCAGTACTTC
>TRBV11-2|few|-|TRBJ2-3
CASSNKGIPTDTQYF
TGTGCCAGCAGCAACAAGGGGATACCCACAGATACGCAGTATTTT